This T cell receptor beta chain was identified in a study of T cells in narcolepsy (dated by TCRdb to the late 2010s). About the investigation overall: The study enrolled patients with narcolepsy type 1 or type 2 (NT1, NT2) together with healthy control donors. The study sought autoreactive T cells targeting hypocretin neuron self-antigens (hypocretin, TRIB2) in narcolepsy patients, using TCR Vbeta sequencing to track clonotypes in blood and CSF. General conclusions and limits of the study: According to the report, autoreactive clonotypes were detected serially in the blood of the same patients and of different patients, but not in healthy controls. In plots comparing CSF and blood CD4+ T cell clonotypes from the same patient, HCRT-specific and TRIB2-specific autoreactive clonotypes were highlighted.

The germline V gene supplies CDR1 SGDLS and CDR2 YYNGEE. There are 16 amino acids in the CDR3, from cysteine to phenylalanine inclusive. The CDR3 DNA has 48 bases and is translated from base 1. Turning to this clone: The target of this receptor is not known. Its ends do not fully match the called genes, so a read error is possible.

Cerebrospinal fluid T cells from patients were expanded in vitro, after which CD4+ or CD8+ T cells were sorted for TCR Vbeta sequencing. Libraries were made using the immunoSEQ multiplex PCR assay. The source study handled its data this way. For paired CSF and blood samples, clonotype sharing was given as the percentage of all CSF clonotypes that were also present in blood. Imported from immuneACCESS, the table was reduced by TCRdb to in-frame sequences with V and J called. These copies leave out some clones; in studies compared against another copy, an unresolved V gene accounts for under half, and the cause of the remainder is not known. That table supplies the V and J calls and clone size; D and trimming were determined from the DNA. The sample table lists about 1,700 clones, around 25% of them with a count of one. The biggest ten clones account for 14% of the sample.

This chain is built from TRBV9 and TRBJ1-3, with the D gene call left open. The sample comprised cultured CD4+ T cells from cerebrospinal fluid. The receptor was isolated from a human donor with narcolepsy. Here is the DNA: TGTGCCAGCGGCCCTTCTCAGGTTCACTCTGGAAGCACCATATATTTT. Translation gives CASGPSQVHSGSTIYF.